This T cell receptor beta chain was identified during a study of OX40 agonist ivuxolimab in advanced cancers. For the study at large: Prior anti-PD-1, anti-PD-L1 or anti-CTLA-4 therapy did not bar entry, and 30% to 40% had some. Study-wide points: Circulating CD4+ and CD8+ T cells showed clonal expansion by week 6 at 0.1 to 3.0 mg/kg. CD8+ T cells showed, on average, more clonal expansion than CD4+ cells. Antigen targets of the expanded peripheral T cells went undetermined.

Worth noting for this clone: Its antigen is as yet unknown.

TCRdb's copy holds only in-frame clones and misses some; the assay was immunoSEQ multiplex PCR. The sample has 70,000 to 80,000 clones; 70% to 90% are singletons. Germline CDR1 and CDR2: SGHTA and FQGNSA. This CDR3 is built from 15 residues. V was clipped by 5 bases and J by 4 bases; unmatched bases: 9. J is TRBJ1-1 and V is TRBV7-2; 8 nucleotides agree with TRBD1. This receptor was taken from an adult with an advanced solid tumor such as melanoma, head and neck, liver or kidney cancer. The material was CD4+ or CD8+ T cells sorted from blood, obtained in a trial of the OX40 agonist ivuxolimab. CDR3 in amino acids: CASSPRTGSATEAFF. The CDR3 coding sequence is TGTGCCAGCAGCCCTCGGACAGGGTCTGCCACTGAAGCTTTCTTT.